Presented here are 21 T cell receptor beta chains from one specimen sequenced in a study of identical twins (dated by TCRdb to 2015 to 2016). Library preparation was by 5' RACE. Instrument used: Illumina HiSeq 2000. TCRdb applied fastp at Q25 and MiXCR to the public reads, then kept only in-frame beta chains. Each CDR3 protein appears once, grouped with its most common genes and DNA. In all, the sample holds approximately 670,000 distinct CDR3 sequences, and approximately 6.1% of those were seen once. Around 1.7% of the sample comes from the top ten. Source material: naive T cells sorted from blood. This specimen's cell subset or site label, interpreted: cells isolated with a human naive T-cell isolation kit. The origin of the receptors is a man aged 18-30 years in good health.

The V gene is TRBV3-1, the J gene TRBJ2-1, with 12 bases that match TRBD2. The length of the CDR3 is 15 residues. The ends lost 1 base at V and 6 bases at J; junction bases unmatched: 1. The germline CDR1 and CDR2 sequences are LGHDT and YNNKEL (reference sequence). The CDR3 sequence is CASSQGTSGINEQFF. CDR3 sequence (DNA): TGTGCCAGCAGCCAAGGGACTAGCGGGATCAATGAGCAGTTCTTC.

There are many counts of this clonotype. The chain joins TRBV20-1 to TRBJ2-7; 7 bases map to TRBD2. Unmatched junction bases numbered 5, after V lost 6 bases and J lost 3 bases. This CDR3 spans 12 amino acids. Germline lookup yields CDR1 DFQATT and CDR2 SNEGSKA (reference sequence). CDR3 amino acids: CSAESGDYEQYF. The CDR3 nucleotides read TGCAGTGCAGAGAGCGGGGACTACGAGCAGTACTTC.

This clonotype was observed many times. V is TRBV20-1 and J is TRBJ2-1; D unclear. The CDR3 contains 10 residues. Trimming stripped 6 bases from V and 5 bases from J, with 5 bases between. Germline CDR1 and CDR2: DFQATT and SNEGSKA (reference sequence). This CDR3 reads CSATDNEQFF. CDR3 in DNA: TGCAGTGCGACCGACAATGAGCAGTTCTTC.

The chain is built from TRBV27 and TRBJ2-5; TRBD1 might be the D (8 bases). Trimming shortened V by 5 bases and J by 2 bases, and 18 bases separated the two germline ends. This CDR3 comprises 16 residues. Germline V gene data show CDR1 as MNHEY and CDR2 as SMNVEV (reference sequence). The CDR3 reads CASSRRPQGGQETQYF. CDR3 coding DNA: TGTGCCAGCAGTCGAAGACCACAGGGGGGGCAAGAGACCCAGTACTTC.

Many counts were recorded for this clonotype. This chain uses TRBV19 with TRBJ1-5; D is uncertain. V lost 0 bases to trimming and J lost 7 bases, with 7 bases between them. Germline V gene sequence: CDR1 LNHDA, CDR2 SQIVND (reference sequence). The CDR3 runs 13 residues. This chain's CDR3 is CASSIDQGQPQHF. CDR3 nucleotides: TGTGCCAGTAGTATAGATCAAGGACAGCCCCAGCATTTT.

This clonotype was observed a few times. The chain employs TRBV25-1 and TRBJ2-1, with 14 bases matching TRBD2. The trim removed 4 bases at V and 10 bases at J, leaving 6 bases unmatched. The germline CDR1 and CDR2 sequences are MGHDK and SYGVNS. The CDR3 totals 15 residues. The CDR3 sequence is CASSGGTSGSSEQFF. The DNA for the CDR3 is TGTGCCAGCAGTGGGGGGACTAGCGGGAGTTCGGAGCAGTTCTTC.

The table lists this clonotype with a few counts. The V call is TRBV3-1, the J call TRBJ1-1; no firm D call. V was cut by 7 bases and J by 5 bases, with 11 bases left in between. Germline lookup yields CDR1 LGHDT and CDR2 YNNKEL (reference sequence). This CDR3 contains 12 residues. The DNA for the CDR3 is TGTGCCAGCAATCGAGGAGGAACTGAAGCTTTCTTT. It is translated as CASNRGGTEAFF.

This clonotype was recorded at least ten times. CDR3 residues: CASSQGYRDRVTGELFF. CDR3 nucleotide sequence: TGCGCCAGCAGCCAAGGGTACCGGGACAGGGTAACAGGGGAGCTGTTTTTT. V is TRBV4-3 and J is TRBJ2-2, with TRBD1 matching over 9 bases. The trim removed 1 base at V and 8 bases at J, leaving 11 bases unmatched. The CDR3 consists of 17 residues. Germline V CDR1 and CDR2: LGHNA, YSLEER.

V usage is TRBV7-8 and J usage is TRBJ1-1; TRBD1 might be the D (6 bases). V lost 5 bases and J lost 1, with 17 bases in between. Germline V gene data show CDR1 as SGHVS and CDR2 as FQNEAQ. The CDR3 length is 16 residues. The CDR3 here is CASSTRTARENTEAFF. The CDR3 coding sequence is TGTGCCAGCAGCACCCGGACAGCAAGAGAGAACACTGAAGCTTTCTTT. Combining the CDR3 with reference TRBV7-8 and TRBJ1-1 gives the whole variable domain GAGVSQSPRYKVAKRGQDVALRCDPISGHVSLFWYQQALGQGPEFLTYFQNEAQLDKSGLPSDRFFAERPEGSVSTLKIQRTQQEDSAVYLCASSTRTARENTEAFFGQGTRLTVV.

The chain combines TRBV29-1 with TRBJ1-5, with a weak D call TRBD1 (6 bases). In germline, CDR1 is SQVTM, CDR2 ANQGSEA. Trimming took 1 base from V and 4 from J, leaving 11 bases between them. CDR3 size: 14 residues. CDR3 DNA sequence: TGCAGCGTTGAAGTAGGGGGGGGAAATCAGCCCCAGCATTTT. It specifies CSVEVGGGNQPQHF.

V and J are TRBV7-2 and TRBJ2-3; D gene uncertain. V shed 1 base and J shed 1 base, with 9 bases lying between them. Germline V gene lookup returns CDR1 SGHTA and CDR2 FQGNSA. The CDR3 consists of 15 residues. CDR3 sequence: CASSLVWVGTDTQYF. The CDR3 nucleotides read TGTGCCAGCAGCTTAGTGTGGGTTGGCACAGATACGCAGTATTTT.

This clonotype was recorded at least ten times. The rearrangement uses TRBV5-6 and TRBJ1-1; D call uncertain. The CDR3 totals 14 residues. Germline CDR1 is SGHDT and CDR2 is YYEEEE. Trimming left V 0 bases short and J 0 bases short, with 6 bases between. The CDR3, as DNA: TGTGCCAGCAGCTTGGACAGTTTGAACACTGAAGCTTTCTTT. Protein sequence: CASSLDSLNTEAFF.

The chain links TRBV18 to TRBJ2-2, with D perhaps being TRBD1 or TRBD2 (5 bases each). The CDR3 runs 16 residues. In germline, CDR1 is KGHSH, CDR2 LQKENI. V was cut by 3 bases and J by 3 bases, with 14 bases left in between. CDR3 DNA: TGTGCCAGCTCACCCCTCGGGGCGCTGGACACCGGGGAGCTGTTTTTT. Residues: CASSPLGALDTGELFF.

Ten or more counts support this clonotype. This chain connects TRBV4-3 to TRBJ1-1; the D is unclear. V was shortened by 0 bases and J by 1 base, with 6 bases between the two germline ends. Looked up from germline, CDR1 is LGHNA and CDR2 is YSLEER. This CDR3 comprises 14 residues. CDR3 amino acids: CASSQDRQNTEAFF. DNA for the CDR3: TGCGCCAGCAGCCAAGATCGTCAGAACACTGAAGCTTTCTTT.

The chain combines TRBV9 with TRBJ1-6, with no clear D. Trimming took 0 bases from V and 6 from J, leaving 4 bases between them. The CDR3 contains 13 residues. The germline gives CDR1 SGDLS, CDR2 YYNGEE. CDR3 sequence reads: CASSVGVNSPLHF. The CDR3 DNA reads as TGTGCCAGCAGCGTAGGGGTTAATTCACCCCTCCACTTT.

This rearrangement joins TRBV14 to TRBJ2-3; D uncertain. Germline lookup yields CDR1 SGHDN and CDR2 FVKESK. Trimming took 2 bases from V and 0 from J, leaving 21 bases between them. The CDR3 contains 19 residues. CDR3 coding DNA: TGTGCCAGCAGCCAACGTCGGCAGCTTGATCCGTTTAGCACAGATACGCAGTATTTT. It translates to CASSQRRQLDPFSTDTQYF.

This clonotype was seen repeatedly, ten times or more. The chain employs TRBV6-2 or TRBV6-3 and TRBJ2-2; 10 bases map to TRBD1. This CDR3 comprises 14 residues. Losses at the gene ends were 8 bases for V and 2 bases for J; bases not matched to a gene: 2. Germline V gene data show CDR1 as MNHEY and CDR2 as SVGEGT. The DNA of the CDR3 is TGTGCCAGCGACAGGGGGCACAACACCGGGGAGCTGTTTTTT. Its translation is CASDRGHNTGELFF.

This clonotype has only a few counts. CDR3: CASSLVAGDYLVHTGELFF. CDR3 nucleotide sequence: TGTGCCAGCAGCTTAGTAGCGGGGGACTACCTGGTACACACCGGGGAGCTGTTTTTT. The V gene is TRBV11-2, the J gene TRBJ2-2, with 9 bases matching TRBD2. V shed 1 base, J shed 3 bases, and the junction held 12 bases outside the gene matches. The CDR3 totals 19 residues. Germline CDR1 is SGHAT and CDR2 is FQNNGV.

This clonotype was detected many times. The chain employs TRBV12-3 or TRBV12-4 and TRBJ1-5, with 9 bases lining up with TRBD1. The V and J ends lost 5 bases and 5 bases, in that order; junction bases with no gene match: 7. This CDR3 comprises 15 residues. CDR3 protein: CASSPRTGADQPQHF. The DNA for the CDR3 is TGTGCCAGCAGTCCTCGGACAGGGGCTGATCAGCCCCAGCATTTT.

This clonotype was recorded at least ten times. The chain uses TRBV24-1 and TRBJ2-1; 12 positions match TRBD1. V lost 0 bases, J lost 7 bases, and 6 bases stayed unmatched. Germline CDR1 and CDR2: KGHDR and SFDVKD. The CDR3 length is 17 residues. The CDR3, as DNA: TGTGCCACCAGTGATTTGCAAGGGACAGGGGGCGAAAATGAGCAGTTCTTC. The encoded protein is CATSDLQGTGGENEQFF.

Ten or more counts support this clonotype. V is TRBV7-9 and J is TRBJ2-1, with 11 positions matching TRBD2. The CDR3 extends over 16 amino acids. Trimming removed 4 bases from V and 5 bases from J; junction bases left unmatched: 7. From germline, CDR1 is SEHNR and CDR2 FQNEAQ (reference sequence). The CDR3 here is CASSSNRLAGNNEQFF. In DNA form, the CDR3 reads TGTGCCAGCAGCTCAAACCGACTAGCGGGAAACAATGAGCAGTTCTTC. The full variable domain, rest sourced from reference TRBV7-9 and TRBJ2-1, is DTGVSQNPRHKITKRGQNVTFRCDPISEHNRLYWYRQTLGQGPEFLTYFQNEAQLEKSRLLSDRFSAERPKGSFSTLEIQRTEQGDSAMYLCASSSNRLAGNNEQFFGPGTRLTVL.